This T cell receptor beta chain came from a study of metastatic and nonmetastatic thyroid tumors. Note on this clone: Its antigen is unknown.

Trimming took off 0 bases at V and 0 bases at J, with 9 bases between the two ends. CDR1 SGHAT and CDR2 FQNNGV come from the germline V gene. This CDR3 contains 16 residues. As processed by the authors: For papillary thyroid cancer, a distant-metastasis classifier was constructed from CDR3 differences observed across clinicopathological groups. TCRdb re-clonotyped the PCR reads through MiXCR. The V and J calls were determined by TCRdb, not by the authors. Of about 38,000 clones listed, 25% to 30% are singletons. Among the patients, none had received any treatment before thyroid surgery. General study results and limits: It was reportedly found that TCR beta diversity was significantly higher in malignant thyroid tumors than in benign nodules, a difference seen in both blood and tumor samples.

The TCR originated in a male donor with papillary thyroid cancer or a benign thyroid nodule (not recorded which). Some clones in this sample may be carry-over from other donors' samples. The material sequenced was blood. The chain links TRBV11-2 to TRBJ1-3; D gene unclear. The CDR3: CASSLDPAISGNTIYF. CDR3 DNA: TGTGCCAGCAGCTTAGACCCGGCAATCTCTGGAAACACCATATATTTT.